The clone carrying this T cell receptor beta chain has a count of ten or more. This sample was taken from a study of T cells after yellow fever vaccination. TCRdb re-called the 5' RACE reads with MiXCR, one entry per CDR3 protein. The table lists 20,000 to 30,000 distinct CDR3 sequences, less than 7% of them singletons. J gave up 4 bases and V 6 bases, and 10 bases lay outside the gene matches. This CDR3 contains 15 residues. CDR1 is LGHDT and CDR2 is YNNKEL in the germline V gene (reference sequence). Specimen: PBMCs, either bulk or a sorted T-cell subset (CD4+, CD8+, memory, or dextramer-sorted; not recorded which), collected 15 days after the yellow fever booster vaccination. The chain couples TRBV3-1 to TRBJ1-1, with 8 positions matching TRBD1. This TCR came from a man aged 25-45 years who received the YFV17D yellow fever vaccine. CDR3 sequence reads: CASRQQGAVVTEAFF. CDR3 in DNA: TGTGCCAGCAGACAGCAGGGGGCGGTGGTCACTGAAGCTTTCTTT.